This T cell receptor beta chain appears in the sequencing data of a study of shared clonotypes between healthy human individuals. Study in general: Donor ages ranged 18 to 49 years: a couple of women, a few men. Study findings and constraints: Genetic and exposure-history diversity was limited by the few donors.

None of the donors, who were healthy HIV-negative adults, had recently had acute infections or vaccinations. Nashville, Tennessee was home to all donors, each a Caucasian adult. On this clone: What it binds is not known.

Measured with immunoSEQ multiplex PCR; TCRdb has only the in-frame clones, and not every one. The profile shows around 500,000 clones, over 70% of them singletons. Germline loops: CDR1 SGHDT, CDR2 YYEEEE. Trimming removed 1 base from V and 0 bases from J, with 17 bases in between. The CDR3 runs 17 residues. This clonotype was obtained from a woman aged 40-49 years in good health. Some clones in this sample may be carry-over from other donors' samples. V gene TRBV5-6 combines with J gene TRBJ2-7; maybe TRBD2 (5 bases). The material sequenced was PBMCs. The CDR3 region is CASSLSPWESRSYEQYF. CDR3 in DNA: TGTGCCAGCAGCTTGTCCCCCTGGGAGAGCCGCTCCTACGAGCAGTACTTC.